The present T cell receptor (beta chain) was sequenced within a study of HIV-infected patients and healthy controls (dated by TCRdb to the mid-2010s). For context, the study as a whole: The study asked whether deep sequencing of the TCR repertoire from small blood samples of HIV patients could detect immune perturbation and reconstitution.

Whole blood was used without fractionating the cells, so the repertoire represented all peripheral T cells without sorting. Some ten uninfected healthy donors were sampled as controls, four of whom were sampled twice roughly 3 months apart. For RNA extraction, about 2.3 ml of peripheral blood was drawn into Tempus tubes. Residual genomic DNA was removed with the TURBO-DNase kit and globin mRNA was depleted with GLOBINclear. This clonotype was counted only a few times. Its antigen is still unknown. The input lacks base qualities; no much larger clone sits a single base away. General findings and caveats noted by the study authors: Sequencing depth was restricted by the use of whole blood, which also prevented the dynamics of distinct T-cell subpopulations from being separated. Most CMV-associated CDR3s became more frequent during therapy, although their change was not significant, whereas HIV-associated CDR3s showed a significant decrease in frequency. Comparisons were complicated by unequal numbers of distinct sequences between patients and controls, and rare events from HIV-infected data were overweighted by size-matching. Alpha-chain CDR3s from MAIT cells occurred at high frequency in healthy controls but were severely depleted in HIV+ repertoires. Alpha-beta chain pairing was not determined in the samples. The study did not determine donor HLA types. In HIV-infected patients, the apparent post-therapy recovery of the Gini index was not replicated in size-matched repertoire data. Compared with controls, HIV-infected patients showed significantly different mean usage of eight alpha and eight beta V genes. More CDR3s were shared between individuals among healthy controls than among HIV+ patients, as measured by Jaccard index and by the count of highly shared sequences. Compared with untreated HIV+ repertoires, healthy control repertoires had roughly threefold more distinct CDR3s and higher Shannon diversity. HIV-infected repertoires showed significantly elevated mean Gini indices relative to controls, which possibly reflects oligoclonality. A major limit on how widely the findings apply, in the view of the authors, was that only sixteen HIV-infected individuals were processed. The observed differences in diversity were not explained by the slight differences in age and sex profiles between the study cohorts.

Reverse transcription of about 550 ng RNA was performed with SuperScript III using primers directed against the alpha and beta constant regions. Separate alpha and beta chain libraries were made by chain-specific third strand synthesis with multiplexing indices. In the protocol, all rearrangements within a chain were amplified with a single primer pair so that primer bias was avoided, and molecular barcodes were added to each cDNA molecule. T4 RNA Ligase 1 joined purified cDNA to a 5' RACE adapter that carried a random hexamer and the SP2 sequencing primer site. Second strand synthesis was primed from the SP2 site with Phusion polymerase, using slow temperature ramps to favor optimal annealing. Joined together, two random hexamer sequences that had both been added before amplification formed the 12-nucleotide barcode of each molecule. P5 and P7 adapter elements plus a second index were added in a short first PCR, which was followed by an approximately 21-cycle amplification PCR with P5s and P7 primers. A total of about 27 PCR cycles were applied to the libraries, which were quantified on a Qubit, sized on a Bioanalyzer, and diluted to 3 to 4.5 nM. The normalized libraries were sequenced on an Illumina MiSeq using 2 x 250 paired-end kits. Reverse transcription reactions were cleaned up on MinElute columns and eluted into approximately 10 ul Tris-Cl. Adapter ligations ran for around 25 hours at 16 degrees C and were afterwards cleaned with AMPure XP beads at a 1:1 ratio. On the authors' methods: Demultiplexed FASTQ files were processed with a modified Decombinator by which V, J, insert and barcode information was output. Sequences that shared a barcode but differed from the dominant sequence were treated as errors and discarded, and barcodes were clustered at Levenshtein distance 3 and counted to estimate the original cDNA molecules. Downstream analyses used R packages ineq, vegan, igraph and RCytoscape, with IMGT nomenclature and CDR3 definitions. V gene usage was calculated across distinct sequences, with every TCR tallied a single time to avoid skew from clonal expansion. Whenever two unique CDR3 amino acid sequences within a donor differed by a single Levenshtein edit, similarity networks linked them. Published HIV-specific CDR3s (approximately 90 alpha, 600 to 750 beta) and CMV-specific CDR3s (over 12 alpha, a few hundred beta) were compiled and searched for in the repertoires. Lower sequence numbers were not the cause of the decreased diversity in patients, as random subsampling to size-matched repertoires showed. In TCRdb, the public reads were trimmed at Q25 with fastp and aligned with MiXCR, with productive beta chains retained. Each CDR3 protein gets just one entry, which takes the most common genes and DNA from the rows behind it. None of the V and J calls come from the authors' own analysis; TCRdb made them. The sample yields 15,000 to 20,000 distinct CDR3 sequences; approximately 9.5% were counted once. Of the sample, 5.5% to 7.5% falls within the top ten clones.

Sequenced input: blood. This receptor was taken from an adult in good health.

The bases read TGTGCCATCACCGCCGGGACAGGCAATTCACCCCTCCACTTT. Its protein is CAITAGTGNSPLHF. The rearrangement combines TRBV10-3 with TRBJ1-6, with TRBD1 matching 8 junction bases. Trimmed from V: 7 bases; trimmed from J: 7 bases; junction bases lacking a gene match: 6. Counted from cysteine to phenylalanine, this CDR3 has 14 amino acids. Only the CDR3 part of the read is kept: 42 bases, read in frame from the first base. CDR1 and CDR2 are drawn from the germline V gene: ENHRY, SYGVKD.